This T cell receptor (beta chain) is from a study of blood T cells in healthy people across ages. Germline trimming cut 3 bases from V and 7 bases from J; bases unmatched to any gene: 11. CDR1 SGDLS and CDR2 YYNGEE come from the germline V gene. The CDR3 runs 16 residues. The authors ran a second PCR of about 6 to 11 cycles using a sample-barcoded 5' primer and a J-beta primer mix. TCRdb reprocessed the 5' RACE reads via MiXCR and lists one record per CDR3 protein. The table lists about 500,000 distinct CDR3 sequences, 24% of them singletons. This sample also appeared in a second study, on T cells of mothers and their children.

The sequencing sample was made of blood. This TCR was sampled from a boy between 10 and 17 years old in good health. This rearrangement joins TRBV9 to TRBJ2-3; 10 bases match TRBD2. The CDR3 loop is CASSATLAGALNTQYF. The CDR3 DNA reads as TGTGCCAGCAGCGCAACTCTAGCGGGAGCGTTAAATACGCAGTATTTT.